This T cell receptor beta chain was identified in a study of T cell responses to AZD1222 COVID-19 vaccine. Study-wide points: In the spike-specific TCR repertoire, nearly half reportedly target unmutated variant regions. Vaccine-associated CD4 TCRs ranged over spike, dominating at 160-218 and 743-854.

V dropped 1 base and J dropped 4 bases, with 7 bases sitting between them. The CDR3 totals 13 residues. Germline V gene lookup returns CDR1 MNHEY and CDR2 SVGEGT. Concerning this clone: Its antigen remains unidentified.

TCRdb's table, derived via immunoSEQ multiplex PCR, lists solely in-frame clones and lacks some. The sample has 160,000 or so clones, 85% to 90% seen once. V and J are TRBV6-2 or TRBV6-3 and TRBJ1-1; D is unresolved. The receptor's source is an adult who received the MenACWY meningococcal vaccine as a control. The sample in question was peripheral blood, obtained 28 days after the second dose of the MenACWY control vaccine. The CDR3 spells CASSYWGGTEAFF. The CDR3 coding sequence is TGTGCCAGCAGTTACTGGGGTGGCACTGAAGCTTTCTTT.